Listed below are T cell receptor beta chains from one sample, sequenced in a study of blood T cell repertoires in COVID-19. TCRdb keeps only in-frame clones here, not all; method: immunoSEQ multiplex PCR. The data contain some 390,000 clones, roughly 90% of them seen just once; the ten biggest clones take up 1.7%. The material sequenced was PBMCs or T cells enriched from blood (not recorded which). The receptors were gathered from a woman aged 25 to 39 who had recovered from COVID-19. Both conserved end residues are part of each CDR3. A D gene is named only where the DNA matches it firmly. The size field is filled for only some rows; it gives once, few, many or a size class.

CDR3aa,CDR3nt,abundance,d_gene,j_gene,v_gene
CASSLQGNSPLHF,TGCGCCAGCAGCCTCCAGGGTAATTCACCCCTCCACTTT,.,.,TRBJ1-6,TRBV4-1
CASSQPSNREGGNTIYF,TGTGCCAGCAGCCAACCCTCCAACAGGGAAGGTGGAAACACCATATATTTT,.,.,TRBJ1-3,TRBV4-2
CSASSRADSPLHF,TGCAGTGCTAGTAGCAGGGCTGATTCACCCCTCCACTTT,.,.,TRBJ1-6,TRBV20-1
CARGDSTYEQYF,TGTGCTAGGGGGGACAGCACTTACGAGCAGTACTTC,.,.,TRBJ2-7,TRBV30
CASSQGRGAMIYGYTF,TGTGCCAGCAGCCAAGGCCGGGGGGCCATGATCTATGGCTACACCTTC,.,.,TRBJ1-2,TRBV14
CASSPRGGSEAFF,TGCGCCAGCAGCCCTCGGGGGGGAAGTGAAGCTTTCTTT,.,.,TRBJ1-1,TRBV10-2
CASSESQGGYSPLHF,TGTGCCAGCAGTGAATCACAGGGGGGATATTCACCCCTCCACTTT,.,TRBD1,TRBJ1-6,TRBV2
CASSHRGQATEAFF,TGCGCCAGCAGCCACCGGGGACAGGCCACTGAAGCTTTCTTT,.,TRBD1,TRBJ1-1,TRBV4-1
CASSLAGTGNEKLFF,TGCGCCAGCAGCTTGGCAGGGACAGGAAATGAAAAACTGTTTTTT,once,TRBD1,TRBJ1-4,TRBV5-1
CASSRQGAWTGELFF,TGTGCCAGCAGCCGACAGGGCGCTTGGACCGGGGAGCTGTTTTTT,.,TRBD1,TRBJ2-2,TRBV6-5
CASTDRGGYGYTF,TGTGCCAGCACCGACCGGGGGGGGTATGGCTACACCTTC,.,.,TRBJ1-2,TRBV6-5
CASSLGQGFSNQPQHF,TGTGCCAGCAGCTTGGGACAGGGGTTTAGCAATCAGCCCCAGCATTTT,.,TRBD1,TRBJ1-5,TRBV7-8
CASSSTGGAHRETQYF,TGTGCCAGCAGCTCTACAGGGGGGGCGCACCGAGAGACCCAGTACTTC,.,.,TRBJ2-5,TRBV7-9
CASTGVGGSLHF,TGTGCCAGCACCGGGGTAGGAGGATCCCTCCACTTT,.,.,TRBJ1-6,TRBV9
CASSPRQALNTEAFF,TGTGCCAGCAGCCCAAGACAGGCGCTGAACACTGAAGCTTTCTTT,few,.,TRBJ1-1,TRBV11-1
CASSIGEGLEQYF,TGCGCCAGCAGCATTGGCGAGGGCCTCGAGCAGTACTTC,.,.,TRBJ2-7,TRBV5-1
CASSITGIPSVGELFF,TGTGCCAGTAGTATAACAGGGATCCCCTCAGTCGGGGAGCTGTTTTTT,once,.,TRBJ2-2,TRBV19
CASSFQRTVVSGNTIYF,TGTGCCAGCAGTTTCCAACGGACAGTTGTCTCTGGAAACACCATATATTTT,once,.,TRBJ1-3,TRBV28
CASSVSGAGVQETQYF,TGTGCCAGCAGCGTGTCAGGAGCGGGAGTTCAAGAGACCCAGTACTTC,few,TRBD2,TRBJ2-5,TRBV9
CASSFIYNEQFF,TGTGCCAGCAGTTTTATCTACAATGAGCAGTTCTTC,.,.,TRBJ2-1,TRBV28
CASSPRTSGSSQETQYF,TGTGCCAGCTCACCTAGGACTAGCGGGAGTTCTCAAGAGACCCAGTACTTC,.,TRBD2,TRBJ2-5,TRBV18
CASSGGGLNEKLFF,TGTGCCAGCAGTGGAGGGGGCTTGAATGAAAAACTGTTTTTT,.,TRBD1,TRBJ1-4,TRBV2
CASSLVVSGTSGRGTYNEQFF,TGCGCCAGCAGCTTGGTGGTGTCCGGGACTAGCGGGAGGGGGACCTACAATGAGCAGTTCTTC,.,TRBD2,TRBJ2-1,TRBV5-1
CASSLDRRQGEAFF,TGTGCCAGCAGCTTGGATCGCCGGCAGGGCGAAGCTTTCTTT,.,.,TRBJ1-1,TRBV5-4